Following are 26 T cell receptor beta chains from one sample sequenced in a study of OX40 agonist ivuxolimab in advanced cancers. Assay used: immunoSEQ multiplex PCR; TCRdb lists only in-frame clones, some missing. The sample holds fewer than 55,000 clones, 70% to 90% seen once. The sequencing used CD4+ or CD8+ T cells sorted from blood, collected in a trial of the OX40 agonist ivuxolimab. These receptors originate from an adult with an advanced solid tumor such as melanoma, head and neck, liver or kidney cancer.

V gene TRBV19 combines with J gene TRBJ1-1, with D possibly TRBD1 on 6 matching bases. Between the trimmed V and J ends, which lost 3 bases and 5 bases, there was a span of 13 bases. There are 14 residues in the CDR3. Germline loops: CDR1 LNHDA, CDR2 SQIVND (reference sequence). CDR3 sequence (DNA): TGTGCCAGTAGTATTGGGGGGCGAGGAACTGAAGCTTTCTTT. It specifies CASSIGGRGTEAFF.

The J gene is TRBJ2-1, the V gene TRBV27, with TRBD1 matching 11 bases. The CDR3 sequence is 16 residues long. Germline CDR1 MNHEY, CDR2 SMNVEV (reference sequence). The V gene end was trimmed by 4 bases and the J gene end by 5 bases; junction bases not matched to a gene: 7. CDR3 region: CASSYLGQGENNEQFF. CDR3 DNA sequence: TGTGCCAGCAGTTACCTGGGACAGGGGGAGAACAATGAGCAGTTCTTC.

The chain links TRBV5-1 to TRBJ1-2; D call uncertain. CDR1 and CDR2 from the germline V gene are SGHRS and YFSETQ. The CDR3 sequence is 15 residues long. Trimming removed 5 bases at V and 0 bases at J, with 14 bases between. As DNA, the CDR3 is TGCGCCAGCAGTTATGGGGAGCACGCTAACTATGGCTACACCTTC. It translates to CASSYGEHANYGYTF.

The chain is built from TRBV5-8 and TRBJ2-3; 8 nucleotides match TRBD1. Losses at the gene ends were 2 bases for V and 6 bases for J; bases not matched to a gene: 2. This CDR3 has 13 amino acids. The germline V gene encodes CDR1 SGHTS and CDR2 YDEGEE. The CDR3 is CASSLTGGDTQYF. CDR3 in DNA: TGTGCCAGCAGCTTAACAGGGGGTGATACGCAGTATTTT.

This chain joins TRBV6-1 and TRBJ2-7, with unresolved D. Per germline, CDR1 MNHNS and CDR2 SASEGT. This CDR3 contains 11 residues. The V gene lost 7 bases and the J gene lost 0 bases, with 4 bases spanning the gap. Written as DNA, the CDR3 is TGTGCCAGCACCCACTCCTACGAGCAGTACTTC. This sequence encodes CASTHSYEQYF.

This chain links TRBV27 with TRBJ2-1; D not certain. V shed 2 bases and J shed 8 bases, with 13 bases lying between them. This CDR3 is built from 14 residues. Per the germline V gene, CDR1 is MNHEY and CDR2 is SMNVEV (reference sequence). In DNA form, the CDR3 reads TGTGCCAGCAGTTTAGAGATTCAGATGGATGAGCAGTTCTTC. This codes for CASSLEIQMDEQFF.

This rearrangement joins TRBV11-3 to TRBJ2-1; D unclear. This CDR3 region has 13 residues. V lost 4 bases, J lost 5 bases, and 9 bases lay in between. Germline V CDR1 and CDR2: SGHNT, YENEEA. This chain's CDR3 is CASSSSLHNEQFF. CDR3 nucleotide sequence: TGTGCCAGCAGCTCCTCCCTGCACAATGAGCAGTTCTTC.

Here the CDR3 reads CASSPLHSTDTQYF. The CDR3 DNA follows: TGTGCCAGCAGCCCCCTCCACTCCACAGATACGCAGTATTTT. This sequence joins TRBV4-2 and TRBJ2-3; D call uncertain. This CDR3 is 14 amino acids long. Germline V gives CDR1 LGHNA, CDR2 YNFKEQ. V was shortened by 4 bases and J by 2 bases, with 10 bases between the two germline ends.

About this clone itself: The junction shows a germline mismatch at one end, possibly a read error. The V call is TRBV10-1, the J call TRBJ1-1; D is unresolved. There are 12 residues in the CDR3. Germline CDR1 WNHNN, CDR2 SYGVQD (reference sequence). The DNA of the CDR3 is TGCGCCAGCAGTGAGTGGAACAGTGAAGCTTTCTTT. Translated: CASSEWNSEAFF.

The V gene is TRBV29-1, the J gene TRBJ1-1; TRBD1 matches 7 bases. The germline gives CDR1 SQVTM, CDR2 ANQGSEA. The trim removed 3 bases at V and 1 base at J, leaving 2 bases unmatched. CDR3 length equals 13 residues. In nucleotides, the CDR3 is TGCAGCGTTGACTGGACAGGGAACACTGAAGCTTTCTTT. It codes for CSVDWTGNTEAFF.

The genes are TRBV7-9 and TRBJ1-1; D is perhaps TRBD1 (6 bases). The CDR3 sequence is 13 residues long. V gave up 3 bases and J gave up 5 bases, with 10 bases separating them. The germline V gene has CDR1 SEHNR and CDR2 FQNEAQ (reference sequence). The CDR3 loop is CASSLGAGTEAFF. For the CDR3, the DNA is TGTGCCAGCAGCTTGGGGGCGGGGACTGAAGCTTTCTTT.

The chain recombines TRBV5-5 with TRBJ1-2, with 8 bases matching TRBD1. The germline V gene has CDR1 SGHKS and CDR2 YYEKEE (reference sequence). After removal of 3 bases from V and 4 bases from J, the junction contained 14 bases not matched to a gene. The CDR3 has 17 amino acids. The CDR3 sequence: CASSSTPQGASFYGYTF. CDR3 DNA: TGTGCCAGCAGCTCAACCCCTCAGGGGGCGTCATTCTATGGCTACACCTTC. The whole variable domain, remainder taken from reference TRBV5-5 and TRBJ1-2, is DAGVTQSPTHLIKTRGQQVTLRCSPISGHKSVSWYQQVLGQGPQFIFQYYEKEERGRGNFPDRFSARQFPNYSSELNVNALLLGDSALYLCASSSTPQGASFYGYTFGSGTRLTVV.

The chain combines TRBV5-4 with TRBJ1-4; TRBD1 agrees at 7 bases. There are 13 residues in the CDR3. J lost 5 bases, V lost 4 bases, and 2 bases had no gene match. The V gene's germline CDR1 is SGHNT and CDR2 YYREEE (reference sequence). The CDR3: CASSPTGNEKLFF. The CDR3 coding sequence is TGTGCCAGCAGCCCGACAGGGAATGAAAAACTGTTTTTT.

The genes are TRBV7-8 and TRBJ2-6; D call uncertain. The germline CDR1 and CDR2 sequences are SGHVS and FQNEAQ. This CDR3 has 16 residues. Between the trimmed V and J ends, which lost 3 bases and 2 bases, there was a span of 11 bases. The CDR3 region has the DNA TGTGCCAGCAGCTTGGAAGTATCCCCTGGGGCCAACGTCCTGACTTTC. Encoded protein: CASSLEVSPGANVLTF.

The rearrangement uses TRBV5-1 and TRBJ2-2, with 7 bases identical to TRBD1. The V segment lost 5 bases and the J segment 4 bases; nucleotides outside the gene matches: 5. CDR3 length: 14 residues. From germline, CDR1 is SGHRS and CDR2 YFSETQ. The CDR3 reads CASSDREITGELFF. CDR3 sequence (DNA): TGCGCCAGCAGTGACAGGGAAATCACCGGGGAGCTGTTTTTT.

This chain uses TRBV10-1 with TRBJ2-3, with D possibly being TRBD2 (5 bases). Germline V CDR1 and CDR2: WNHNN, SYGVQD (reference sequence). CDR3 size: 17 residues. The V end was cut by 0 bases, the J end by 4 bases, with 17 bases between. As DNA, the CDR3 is TGCGCCAGCAGTGAGTCTAGCCTAGCCCTTAGCGCAGATACGCAGTATTTT. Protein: CASSESSLALSADTQYF.

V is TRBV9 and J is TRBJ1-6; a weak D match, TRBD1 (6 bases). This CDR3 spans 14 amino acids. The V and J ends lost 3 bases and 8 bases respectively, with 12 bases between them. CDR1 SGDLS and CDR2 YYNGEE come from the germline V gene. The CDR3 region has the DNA TGTGCCAGCAGCGAGGGGGTCGGAGATTCACCCCTCCACTTT. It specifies CASSEGVGDSPLHF.

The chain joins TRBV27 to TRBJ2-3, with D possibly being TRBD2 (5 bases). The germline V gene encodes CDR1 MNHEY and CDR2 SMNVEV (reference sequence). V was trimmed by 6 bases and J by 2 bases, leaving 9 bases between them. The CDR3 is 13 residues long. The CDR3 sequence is CASSGLFTDTQYF. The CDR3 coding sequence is TGTGCCAGCAGCGGACTCTTCACAGATACGCAGTATTTT.

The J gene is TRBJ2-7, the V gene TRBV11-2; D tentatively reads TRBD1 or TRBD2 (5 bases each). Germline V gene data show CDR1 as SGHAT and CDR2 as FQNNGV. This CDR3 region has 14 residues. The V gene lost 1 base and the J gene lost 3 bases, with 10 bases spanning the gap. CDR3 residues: CASSLGPRGYEQYF. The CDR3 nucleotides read TGTGCCAGCAGCTTAGGGCCGAGGGGCTACGAGCAGTACTTC.

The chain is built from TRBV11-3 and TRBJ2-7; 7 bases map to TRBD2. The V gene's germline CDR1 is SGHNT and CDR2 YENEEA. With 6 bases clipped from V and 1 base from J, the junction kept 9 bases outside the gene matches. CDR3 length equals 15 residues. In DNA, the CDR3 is TGTGCCAGCAGTTTTAGGGCGGGAGCTTCCTACGAGCAGTACTTC. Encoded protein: CASSFRAGASYEQYF.

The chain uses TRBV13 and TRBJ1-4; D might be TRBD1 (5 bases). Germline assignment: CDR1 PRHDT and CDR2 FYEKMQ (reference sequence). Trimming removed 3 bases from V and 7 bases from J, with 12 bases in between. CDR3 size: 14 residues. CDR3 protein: CASSLQGGSEKLFF. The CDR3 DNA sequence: TGTGCCAGCAGCTTGCAGGGAGGGAGTGAAAAACTGTTTTTT.

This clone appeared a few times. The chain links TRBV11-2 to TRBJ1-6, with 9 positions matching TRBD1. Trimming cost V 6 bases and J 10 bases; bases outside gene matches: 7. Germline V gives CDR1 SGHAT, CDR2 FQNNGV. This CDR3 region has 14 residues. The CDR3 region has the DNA TGTGCCAGCAGGACGGGACAGGGCCTCTCACCCCTCCACTTT. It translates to CASRTGQGLSPLHF.

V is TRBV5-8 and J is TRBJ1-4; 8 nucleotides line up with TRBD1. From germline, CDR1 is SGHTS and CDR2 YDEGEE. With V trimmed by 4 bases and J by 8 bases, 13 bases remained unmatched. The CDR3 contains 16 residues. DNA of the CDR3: TGTGCCAGCAGCAAGGCCCAGGGGGCGCGCAGAGAAAAACTGTTTTTT. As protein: CASSKAQGARREKLFF.

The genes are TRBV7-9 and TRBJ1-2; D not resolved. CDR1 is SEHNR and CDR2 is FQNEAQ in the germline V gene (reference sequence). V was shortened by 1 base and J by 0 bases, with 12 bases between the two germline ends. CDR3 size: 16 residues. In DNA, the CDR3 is TGTGCCAGCAGCTTAGTCGGGAAGCCAGCTAACTATGGCTACACCTTC. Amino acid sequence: CASSLVGKPANYGYTF. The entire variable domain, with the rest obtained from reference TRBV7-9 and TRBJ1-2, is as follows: DTGVSQNPRHKITKRGQNVTFRCDPISEHNRLYWYRQTLGQGPEFLTYFQNEAQLEKSRLLSDRFSAERPKGSFSTLEIQRTEQGDSAMYLCASSLVGKPANYGYTFGSGTRLTVV.

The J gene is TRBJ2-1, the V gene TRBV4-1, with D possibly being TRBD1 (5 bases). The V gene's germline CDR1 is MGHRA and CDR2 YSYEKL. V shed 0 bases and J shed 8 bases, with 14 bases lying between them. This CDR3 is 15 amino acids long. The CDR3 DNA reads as TGCGCCAGCAGCCAAGATCGGCGAAGGGGCCATGAGCAGTTCTTC. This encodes CASSQDRRRGHEQFF.

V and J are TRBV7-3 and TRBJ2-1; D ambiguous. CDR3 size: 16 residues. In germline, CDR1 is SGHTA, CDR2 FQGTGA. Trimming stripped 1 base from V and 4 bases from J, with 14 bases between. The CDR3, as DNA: TGTGCCAGCAGCTTAAGAGTTACCAGCATTTACAATGAGCAGTTCTTC. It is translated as CASSLRVTSIYNEQFF. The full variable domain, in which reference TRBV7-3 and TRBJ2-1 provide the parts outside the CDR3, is GAGVSQTPSNKVTEKGKYVELRCDPISGHTALYWYRQSLGQGPEFLIYFQGTGAADDSGLPNDRFFAVRPEGSVSTLKIQRTERGDSAVYLCASSLRVTSIYNEQFFGPGTRLTVL.